The 18 T cell receptor beta chains presented below share a single source sample, sequenced in a study of T-cell reconstitution after alpha-beta-depleted transplantation in children. During its preparation, the TCRbeta library received unique molecular identifiers. TCRdb redid the calling of the PCR reads with MiXCR, one entry per CDR3 protein. This table has around 250,000 distinct CDR3 sequences, more than 8% appearing once. Sequencing used PBMCs from the stem cell graft donor, obtained from the stem cell graft. The receptors come from a human donor who donated a stem cell graft to a child with SCID.

This clonotype was counted only a few times. The genes are TRBV12-3 or TRBV12-4 and TRBJ2-1; no clear D gene. The CDR3 is made up of 15 amino acids. V shed 5 bases and J shed 0 bases, with 11 bases lying between them. CDR3 sequence reads: CASSPSAYSYNEQFF. The CDR3 DNA reads TGTGCCAGCAGTCCCTCAGCCTACTCCTACAATGAGCAGTTCTTC.

This clonotype has a count of ten or more. The CDR3 DNA sequence: TGCAGCGTTTCAAGTTCTTACACAGATACGCAGTATTTT. Amino acids: CSVSSSYTDTQYF. V and J are TRBV29-1 and TRBJ2-3; D is undetermined. Germline CDR1 and CDR2: SQVTM and ANQGSEA. Between the trimmed V and J ends, which lost 5 bases and 2 bases, there was a span of 11 bases. This CDR3 is built from 13 residues.

This clonotype turned up a few times. The chain recombines TRBV4-2 with TRBJ2-7, with TRBD1 identical over 8 bases. Germline CDR1 is LGHNA and CDR2 is YNFKEQ. With V trimmed by 7 bases and J by 0 bases, 11 bases remained unmatched. This CDR3 has 16 residues. In DNA, the CDR3 is TGTGCCAGCACCGAATACGTACAGGGGGACTCCTACGAGCAGTACTTC. This translates into CASTEYVQGDSYEQYF.

The chain uses TRBV2 and TRBJ1-2; D is unresolved. The CDR3 extends over 10 amino acids. V was shortened by 3 bases and J by 7 bases, with 3 bases between the two germline ends. Per the germline V gene, CDR1 is SNHLY and CDR2 is FYNNEI. The CDR3 nucleotides are TGTGCCAGCAGTGACGGTGGCTACACCTTC. Translated: CASSDGGYTF. Full variable domain (outside the CDR3, taken from reference TRBV2 and TRBJ1-2): EPEVTQTPSHQVTQMGQEVILRCVPISNHLYFYWYRQILGQKVEFLVSFYNNEISEKSEIFDDQFSVERPDGSNFTLKIRSTKLEDSAMYFCASSDGGYTFGSGTRLTVV.

This clonotype was counted at least ten times. At one end, the junction sequence differs from germline, possibly due to a read error. The genes are TRBV7-7 and TRBJ2-5, with 8 nucleotides matching TRBD1. CDR3 size: 14 residues. Germline assignment: CDR1 SSHAT and CDR2 FNYEAQ (reference sequence). The CDR3 coding sequence is TGTGCTAGCAGCTCCGACAGGGGAGTAGAGACCCAGTACTTC. This sequence encodes CASSSDRGVETQYF. The variable domain in full, completed from reference TRBV7-7 and TRBJ2-5, reads GAGVSQSPRYKVTKRGQDVTLRCDPISSHATLYWYQQALGQGPEFLTYFNYEAQPDKSGLPSDRFSAERPEGSISTLTIQRTEQRDSAMYRCASSSDRGVETQYFGPGTRLLVL.

The V gene is TRBV10-3, the J gene TRBJ1-2, with D perhaps matching TRBD1 (5 bases). Germline V gene sequence: CDR1 ENHRY, CDR2 SYGVKD. The CDR3 consists of 13 residues. Deletions cut 4 bases from V and 4 bases from J, with 10 bases between. CDR3: CAISGQRGYGYTF. CDR3 sequence (DNA): TGTGCCATCAGTGGCCAAAGGGGCTATGGCTACACCTTC.

The V and J genes are TRBV12-5 and TRBJ2-6; 11 bases are shared with TRBD1. The CDR3 consists of 18 residues. Germline V lookup: CDR1 LGHNT, CDR2 FRNRAP. J lost 2 bases, V lost 0 bases, and 3 bases had no gene match. CDR3 protein: CASGLVGDRGAGANVLTF. DNA for the CDR3: TGTGCTAGTGGTTTGGTAGGGGACAGGGGGGCTGGGGCCAACGTCCTGACTTTC.

This rearrangement joins TRBV29-1 to TRBJ2-3; maybe TRBD2 (5 bases). The germline gives CDR1 SQVTM, CDR2 ANQGSEA. The CDR3 totals 13 residues. V was trimmed by 1 base and J by 3 bases, leaving 8 bases between them. Here the CDR3 reads CSVEASWTDTQYF. The CDR3 DNA reads as TGCAGCGTTGAAGCTAGCTGGACAGATACGCAGTATTTT.

The chain carries TRBV6-5 and TRBJ2-7; TRBD1 matches at 11 bases. The CDR3 is 15 residues long. The germline V gene encodes CDR1 MNHEY and CDR2 SVGAGI. The junction had 8 bases not matched to a gene; V was cut back by 7 bases and J by 3 bases. CDR3 in DNA: TGTGCCAGCAAGTTAGGTGGGACAGGGGGCTACGAGCAGTACTTC. It is translated as CASKLGGTGGYEQYF.

This clonotype appeared many times. The CDR3 reads CASGREGGETGELFF. The DNA for the CDR3 is TGTGCCAGCGGCCGGGAAGGGGGGGAAACCGGGGAGCTGTTTTTT. This chain links TRBV2 with TRBJ2-2, with a possible D match to TRBD2 (7 bases). Trimming stripped 8 bases from V and 5 bases from J, with 18 bases between. CDR1 is SNHLY, CDR2 FYNNEI, per germline. The CDR3 consists of 15 residues.

This clonotype was recorded a few times. The CDR3 spells CASSTGRDQPQHF. CDR3 in DNA: TGTGCCAGTAGTACCGGTAGGGATCAGCCCCAGCATTTT. This chain uses TRBV19 with TRBJ1-5; D gene ambiguous. CDR1 and CDR2 (germline): LNHDA, SQIVND (reference sequence). CDR3 length: 13 amino acids. V shed 4 bases and J shed 5 bases, with 9 bases lying between them.

The chain has TRBV5-4 and TRBJ2-1; D gene ambiguous. The CDR3 spans 15 residues. V shed 7 bases and J shed 3 bases, with 17 bases lying between them. Germline values: CDR1 SGHNT, CDR2 YYREEE (reference sequence). CDR3 amino acids: CASHDPDGRYNEQFF. The CDR3 coding sequence is TGTGCCAGCCATGACCCGGACGGACGCTACAATGAGCAGTTCTTC.

This clonotype was found a few times. The chain combines TRBV6-1 with TRBJ2-7, with D hard to call. This CDR3 has 14 amino acids. The V gene's germline CDR1 is MNHNS and CDR2 SASEGT. V was trimmed by 8 bases and J by 3 bases, leaving 17 bases between them. CDR3 in amino acids: CASSTGVLIYEQYF. CDR3 in DNA: TGTGCCAGCTCTACTGGGGTTTTGATCTACGAGCAGTACTTC.

The rearrangement uses TRBV21-1 and TRBJ2-7; the DNA was not compared with TRBD2, the D call given in the table. TRBV21-1 is a known pseudogene. The CDR3 has 14 residues. CDR3 nucleotides: TGTGCCAGCAGCAAAGGGCTGCGGGACTACGAGCAGTACTTC. This encodes CASSKGLRDYEQYF.

This clonotype was found a few times. This sequence joins TRBV5-1 and TRBJ2-7, with D possibly matching TRBD2 (5 bases). CDR3 size: 16 residues. Germline CDR1 reads SGHRS; CDR2 reads YFSETQ. V lost 3 bases to trimming and J lost 5 bases, with 21 bases between them. In DNA form, the CDR3 reads TGCGCCAGCAGCTGGAGGAACGGTGGTCCTTTGGACGAGCAGTACTTC. This sequence encodes CASSWRNGGPLDEQYF.

A few counts support this clonotype. This chain links TRBV3-1 with TRBJ1-5, with 10 bases aligning to TRBD1. CDR1 is LGHDT, CDR2 YNNKEL, per germline (reference sequence). The trim removed 4 bases at V and 11 bases at J, leaving 8 bases unmatched. There are 14 residues in the CDR3. CDR3 sequence reads: CASSPGTGEVAQHF. The CDR3 DNA reads TGTGCCAGCAGCCCCGGGACAGGGGAGGTAGCCCAGCATTTT.

This rearrangement joins TRBV5-1 to TRBJ2-2, with TRBD2 identical over 8 bases. There are 16 residues in the CDR3. J gave up 4 bases and V 3 bases, and 8 bases lay outside the gene matches. Germline V CDR1 and CDR2: SGHRS, YFSETQ. CDR3 sequence (DNA): TGCGCCAGCAGCTATCTTCGGGGGGGCCGCACCGGGGAGCTGTTTTTT. Amino acids: CASSYLRGGRTGELFF.

The chain couples TRBV9 to TRBJ2-3; D is undetermined. Trimming shortened V by 0 bases and J by 9 bases, and 8 bases separated the two germline ends. Germline loops: CDR1 SGDLS, CDR2 YYNGEE. This CDR3 has 12 residues. The CDR3 loop is CASSVAGKTQYF. The CDR3 DNA sequence: TGTGCCAGCAGCGTAGCTGGGAAAACGCAGTATTTT.